The source of this TCR beta chain is a study of T cell changes during pregnancy in multiple sclerosis (dated by TCRdb to between 2017 and 2020). Describing the broader study: The study examined how the T cell repertoire changed over the course of pregnancy in women with multiple sclerosis.

From the germline V gene, CDR1 is SGDLS and CDR2 is YYNGEE. The CDR3, cysteine through phenylalanine, is 16 amino acids long. Only the CDR3 portion is preserved as DNA: 48 bases, with reading frame beginning at the first base. The trim is 0 bases for V and 4 bases for J, with a gap of 16 bases between the germline ends. To note about this clone: What antigen it recognizes has not been identified. The record has no base qualities; no much larger clone is one base away.

Library creation used the immunoSEQ multiplex PCR assay. TCRdb stores this immuneACCESS table with in-frame sequences only. Part of the clones is absent; in the studies checked, under half of the shortfall reflects unresolved V genes, and no reason is known for the rest. Present in this sample are about 100,000 clones, around 92% of which were seen just once. The top ten clonotypes cover roughly 2% of the sample. The origin of this receptor is a female donor with multiple sclerosis, enrolled in a pregnancy study. The chain is encoded by TRBV9 joined to TRBJ1-1, with TRBD1 tentatively as D gene (6 bases match). Sequenced material: peripheral blood, taken after pregnancy. CDR3 reads: CASSVGTGRGSTEAFF. Read as DNA, the sequence is TGTGCCAGCAGCGTAGGAACAGGGAGGGGTAGCACTGAAGCTTTCTTT.